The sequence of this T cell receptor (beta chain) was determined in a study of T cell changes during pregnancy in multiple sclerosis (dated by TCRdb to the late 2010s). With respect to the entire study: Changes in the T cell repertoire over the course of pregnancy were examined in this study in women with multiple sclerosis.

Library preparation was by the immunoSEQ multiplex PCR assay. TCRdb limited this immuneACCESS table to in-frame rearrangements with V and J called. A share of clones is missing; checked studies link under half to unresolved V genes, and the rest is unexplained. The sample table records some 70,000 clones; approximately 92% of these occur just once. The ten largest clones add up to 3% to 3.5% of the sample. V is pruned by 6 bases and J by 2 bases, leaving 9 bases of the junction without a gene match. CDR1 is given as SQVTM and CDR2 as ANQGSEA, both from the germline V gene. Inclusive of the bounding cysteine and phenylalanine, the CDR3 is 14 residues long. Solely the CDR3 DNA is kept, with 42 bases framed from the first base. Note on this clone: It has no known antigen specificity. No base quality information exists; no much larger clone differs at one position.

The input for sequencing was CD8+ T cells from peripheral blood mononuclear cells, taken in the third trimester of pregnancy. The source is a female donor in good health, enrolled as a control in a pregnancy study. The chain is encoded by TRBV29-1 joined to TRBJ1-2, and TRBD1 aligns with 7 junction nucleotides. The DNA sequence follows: TGCAGCGTCCCCGGGACAGAGAACAACTATGGCTACACCTTC. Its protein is CSVPGTENNYGYTF.